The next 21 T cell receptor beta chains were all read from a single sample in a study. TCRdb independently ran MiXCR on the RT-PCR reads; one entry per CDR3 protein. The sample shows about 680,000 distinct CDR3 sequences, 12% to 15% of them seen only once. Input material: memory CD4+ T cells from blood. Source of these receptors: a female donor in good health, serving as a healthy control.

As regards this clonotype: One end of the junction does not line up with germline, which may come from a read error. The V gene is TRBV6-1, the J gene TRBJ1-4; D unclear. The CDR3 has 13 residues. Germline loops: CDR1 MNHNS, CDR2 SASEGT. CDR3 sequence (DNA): TGTGCCAGCAGTGAGCCCGGGCAGGCCCGGGTACTTTTT. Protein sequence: CASSEPGQARVLF.

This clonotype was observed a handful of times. This CDR3 is CASLFAGASAQYF. The CDR3 DNA reads as TGTGCCAGCTTGTTTGCGGGGGCCTCGGCGCAGTATTTT. This chain connects TRBV7-2 to TRBJ2-3, with D possibly TRBD2 on 7 matching bases. The CDR3 is made up of 13 amino acids. Germline values: CDR1 SGHTA, CDR2 FQGNSA. Between the trimmed V and J ends, which lost 8 bases and 10 bases, there was a span of 19 bases.

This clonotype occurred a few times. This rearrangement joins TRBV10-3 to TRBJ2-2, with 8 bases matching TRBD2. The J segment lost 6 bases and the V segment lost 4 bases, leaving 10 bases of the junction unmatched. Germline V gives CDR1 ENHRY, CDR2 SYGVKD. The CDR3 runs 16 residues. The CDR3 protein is CAISALGSGSAGELFF. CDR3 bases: TGTGCCATCAGTGCCTTAGGGAGCGGGAGTGCCGGGGAGCTGTTTTTT.

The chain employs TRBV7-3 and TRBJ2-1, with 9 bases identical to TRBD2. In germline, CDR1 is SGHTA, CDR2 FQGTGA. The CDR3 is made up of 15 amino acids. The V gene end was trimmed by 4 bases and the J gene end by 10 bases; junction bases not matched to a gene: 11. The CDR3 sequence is CASSSGAGLAWEQFF. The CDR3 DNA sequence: TGTGCCAGCAGCTCCGGGGCGGGACTAGCCTGGGAGCAGTTCTTC. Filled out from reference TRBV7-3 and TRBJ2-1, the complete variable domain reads GAGVSQTPSNKVTEKGKYVELRCDPISGHTALYWYRQSLGQGPEFLIYFQGTGAADDSGLPNDRFFAVRPEGSVSTLKIQRTERGDSAVYLCASSSGAGLAWEQFFGPGTRLTVL.

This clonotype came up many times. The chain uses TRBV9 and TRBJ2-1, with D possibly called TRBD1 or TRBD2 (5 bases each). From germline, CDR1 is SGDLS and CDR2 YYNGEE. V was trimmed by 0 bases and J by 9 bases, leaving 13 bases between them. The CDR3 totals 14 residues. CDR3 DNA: TGTGCCAGCAGCGTAGCTGGGGGTGGCGGTGAGCAGTTCTTC. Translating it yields CASSVAGGGGEQFF.

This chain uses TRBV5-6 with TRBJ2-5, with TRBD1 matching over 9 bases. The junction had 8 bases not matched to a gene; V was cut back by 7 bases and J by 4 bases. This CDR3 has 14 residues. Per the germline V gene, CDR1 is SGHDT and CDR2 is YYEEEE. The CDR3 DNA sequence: TGTGCCAGCTTCCCCTACAGGGGGCCAGAGACCCAGTACTTC. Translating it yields CASFPYRGPETQYF.

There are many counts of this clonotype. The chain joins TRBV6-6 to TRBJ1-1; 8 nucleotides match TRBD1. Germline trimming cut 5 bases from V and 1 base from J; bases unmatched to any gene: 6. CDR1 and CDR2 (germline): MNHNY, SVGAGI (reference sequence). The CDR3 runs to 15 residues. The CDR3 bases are TGTGCCAGCAGTACATCGGACAGGGAGAACACTGAAGCTTTCTTT. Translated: CASSTSDRENTEAFF.

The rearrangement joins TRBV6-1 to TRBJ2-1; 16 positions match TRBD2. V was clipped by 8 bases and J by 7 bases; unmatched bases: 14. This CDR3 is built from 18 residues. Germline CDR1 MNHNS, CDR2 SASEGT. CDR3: CASRPPPGLAGGLNEQFF. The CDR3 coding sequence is TGTGCCAGCCGCCCACCACCGGGACTAGCGGGAGGGCTTAATGAGCAGTTCTTC.

CDR3 DNA sequence: TGTGCCAGTTACAAAGCGTATAGCAATCAGCCCCAGCATTTT. This encodes CASYKAYSNQPQHF. This sequence joins TRBV12-3 or TRBV12-4 and TRBJ1-5, with unresolved D. The CDR3 length is 14 residues. Trimming took 9 bases from V and 0 from J, leaving 12 bases between them.

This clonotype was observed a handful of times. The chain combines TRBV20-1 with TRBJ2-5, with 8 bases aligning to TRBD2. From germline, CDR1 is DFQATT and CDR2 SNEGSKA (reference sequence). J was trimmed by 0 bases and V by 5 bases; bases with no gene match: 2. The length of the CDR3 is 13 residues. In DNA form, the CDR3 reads TGCAGTGCTCATAGCGGGGACCAAGAGACCCAGTACTTC. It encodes CSAHSGDQETQYF.

The CDR3 nucleotides read TGTGCCAGCAGCTTCATCAAGGGTTCAGGGGCCAACGTCCTGACTTTC. Protein product: CASSFIKGSGANVLTF. This sequence joins TRBV7-2 and TRBJ2-6; D not certain. Trimming pared 3 bases from V and 4 bases from J, leaving 13 bases between. Germline CDR1 reads SGHTA; CDR2 reads FQGNSA. The CDR3 is 16 amino acids.

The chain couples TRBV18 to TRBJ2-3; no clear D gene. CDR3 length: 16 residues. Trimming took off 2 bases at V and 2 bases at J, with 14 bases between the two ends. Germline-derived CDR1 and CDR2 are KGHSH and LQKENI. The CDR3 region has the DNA TGTGCCAGCTCACCAGGGGATCTGGGGATCACAGATACGCAGTATTTT. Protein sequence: CASSPGDLGITDTQYF.

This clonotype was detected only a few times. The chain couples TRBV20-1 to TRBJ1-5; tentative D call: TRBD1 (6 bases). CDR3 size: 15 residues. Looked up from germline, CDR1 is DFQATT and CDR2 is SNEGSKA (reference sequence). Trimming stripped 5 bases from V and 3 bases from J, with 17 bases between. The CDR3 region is CSAEVGGANNQPQHF. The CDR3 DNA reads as TGCAGTGCTGAGGTGGGGGGCGCGAACAATCAGCCCCAGCATTTT.

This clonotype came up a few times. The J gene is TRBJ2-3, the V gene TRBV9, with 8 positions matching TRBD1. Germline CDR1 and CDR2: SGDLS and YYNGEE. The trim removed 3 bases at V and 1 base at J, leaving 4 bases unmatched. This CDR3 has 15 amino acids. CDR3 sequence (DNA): TGTGCCAGCAGCGACCAGGGGGCCGGCACAGATACGCAGTATTTT. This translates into CASSDQGAGTDTQYF.

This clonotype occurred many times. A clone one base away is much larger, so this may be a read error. In DNA, the CDR3 is TGTGCCAGCGCGGGACAGGGCACAGATACGCAGTATTTT. This translates into CASAGQGTDTQYF. The rearrangement links TRBV6-2 or TRBV6-3 to TRBJ2-3; 8 bases are a match to TRBD1. Per germline, CDR1 MNHEY and CDR2 SVGEGT. This CDR3 has 13 amino acids. Losses at the gene ends were 8 bases for V and 1 base for J; bases not matched to a gene: 2.

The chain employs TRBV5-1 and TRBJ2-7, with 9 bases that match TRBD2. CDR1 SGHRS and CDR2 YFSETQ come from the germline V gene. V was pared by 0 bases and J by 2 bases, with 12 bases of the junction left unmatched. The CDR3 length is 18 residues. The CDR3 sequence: CASSLEEHASGNTYEQYF. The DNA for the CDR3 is TGCGCCAGCAGCTTGGAAGAACACGCTAGCGGGAACACCTACGAGCAGTACTTC.

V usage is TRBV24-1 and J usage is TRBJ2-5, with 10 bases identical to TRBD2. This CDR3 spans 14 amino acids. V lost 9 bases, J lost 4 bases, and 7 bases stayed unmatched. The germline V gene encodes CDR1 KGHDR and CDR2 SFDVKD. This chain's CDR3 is CATASGRAGETQYF. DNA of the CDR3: TGTGCCACCGCGAGCGGGAGGGCCGGAGAGACCCAGTACTTC.

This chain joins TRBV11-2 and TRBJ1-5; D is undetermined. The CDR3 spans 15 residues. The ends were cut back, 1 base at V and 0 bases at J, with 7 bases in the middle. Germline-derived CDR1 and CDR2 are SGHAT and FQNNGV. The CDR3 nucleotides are TGTGCCAGCAGCTTAGCTCCAGATAGCAATCAGCCCCAGCATTTT. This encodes CASSLAPDSNQPQHF.

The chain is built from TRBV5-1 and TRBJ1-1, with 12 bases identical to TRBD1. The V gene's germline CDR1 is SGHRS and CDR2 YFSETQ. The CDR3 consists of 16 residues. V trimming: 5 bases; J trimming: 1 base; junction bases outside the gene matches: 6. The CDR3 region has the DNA TGCGCCAGCAGTCCCGGGACAGGGGGCACGAACACTGAAGCTTTCTTT. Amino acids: CASSPGTGGTNTEAFF.

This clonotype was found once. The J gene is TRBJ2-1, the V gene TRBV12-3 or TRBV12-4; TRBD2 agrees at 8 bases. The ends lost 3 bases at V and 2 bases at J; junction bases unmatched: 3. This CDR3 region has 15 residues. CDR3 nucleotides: TGTGCCAGCAGTTTTCCGGGAGGGACCTACAATGAGCAGTTCTTC. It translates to CASSFPGGTYNEQFF.

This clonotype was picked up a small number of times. The CDR3 nucleotides read TGTGCCAGTAACCCAGGACAGGGGTACGAGCAGTACTTC. Its translation: CASNPGQGYEQYF. The chain couples TRBV19 to TRBJ2-7; 9 nucleotides line up with TRBD1. The CDR3 contains 13 residues. Germline CDR1 LNHDA, CDR2 SQIVND (reference sequence). V trimming: 7 bases; J trimming: 4 bases; junction bases outside the gene matches: 5.